One and the same sample provided the 27 T cell receptor beta chains below, sequenced in a study of blood T cell repertoires in COVID-19. Assay used: immunoSEQ multiplex PCR; TCRdb lists only in-frame clones, some missing. The profile covers approximately 270,000 clones, with about 89% appearing a single time and around 0.84% taken by the ten largest. The sample was peripheral blood. The receptors originated from a man aged 25 to 40 with acute or convalescent COVID-19.

This chain links TRBV30 with TRBJ2-5; D remains unclear. V lost 0 bases to trimming and J lost 4 bases, with 15 bases between them. The CDR3 has 15 amino acids. Germline V gives CDR1 GTSNPN, CDR2 SVGIG (reference sequence). CDR3 sequence reads: CAWSVGQTHRETQYF. The CDR3 nucleotides read TGTGCCTGGAGTGTTGGTCAGACCCACAGAGAGACCCAGTACTTC. The full variable domain, with the rest looked up from reference TRBV30 and TRBJ2-5, is SQTIHQWPATLVQPVGSPLSLECTVEGTSNPNLYWYRQAAGRGLQLLFYSVGIGQISSEVPQNLSASRPQDRQFILSSKKLLLSDSGFYLCAWSVGQTHRETQYFGPGTRLLVL.

This clone appeared a few times. The V and J genes are TRBV2 and TRBJ2-4, with 8 bases matching TRBD2. This CDR3 is 15 amino acids long. The V gene's germline CDR1 is SNHLY and CDR2 FYNNEI. Germline trimming cut 6 bases from V and 0 bases from J; bases unmatched to any gene: 4. The DNA for the CDR3 is TGTGCCAGCAGGTTAGCGGGACTAGCCAAAAACATTCAGTACTTC. The encoded protein is CASRLAGLAKNIQYF.

This sequence joins TRBV19 and TRBJ2-3; 10 bases are a match to TRBD1. This CDR3 has 17 amino acids. V lost 2 bases and J lost 7; bases outside the gene matches: 12. Germline lookup yields CDR1 LNHDA and CDR2 SQIVND (reference sequence). CDR3: CASSIHARDRGGNTQYF. The CDR3 bases are TGTGCCAGTAGTATACACGCCCGGGACAGGGGAGGCAATACGCAGTATTTT.

This chain links TRBV19 with TRBJ1-1, with unresolved D. The CDR3 runs to 13 residues. Germline CDR1 LNHDA, CDR2 SQIVND (reference sequence). The V end lost 6 bases, the J end lost 3 bases, and 11 bases lay between the germline ends. CDR3 amino acids: CASRRELYTEAFF. The CDR3 nucleotides are TGTGCCAGTAGGCGGGAGCTCTACACTGAAGCTTTCTTT.

This chain uses TRBV11-3 with TRBJ2-5; perhaps TRBD1 as D (7 bases). Trimming stripped 5 bases from V and 4 bases from J, with 14 bases between. CDR1 and CDR2 from the germline V gene are SGHNT and YENEEA. The CDR3 has 14 residues. CDR3 nucleotide sequence: TGTGCCAGCAGCCCGGGGGACAGTCCAGAGACCCAGTACTTC. Translated: CASSPGDSPETQYF.

The chain carries TRBV7-8 and TRBJ2-1, with 7 bases lining up with TRBD2. The CDR3 is 16 residues long. In germline, CDR1 is SGHVS, CDR2 FQNEAQ. V was clipped by 5 bases and J by 0 bases; unmatched bases: 7. CDR3 residues: CASSPVRGNSYNEQFF. DNA of the CDR3: TGTGCCAGCAGCCCCGTGCGGGGGAACTCCTACAATGAGCAGTTCTTC.

V is TRBV6-5 and J is TRBJ1-1; TRBD1 aligns across 7 bases. The ends lost 5 bases at V and 6 bases at J; junction bases unmatched: 6. The CDR3 sequence is 13 residues long. The germline CDR1 and CDR2 sequences are MNHEY and SVGAGI. The CDR3 spells CASSRGGMAEAFF. The CDR3 DNA reads TGTGCCAGCAGTAGAGGGGGCATGGCTGAAGCTTTCTTT.

The chain joins TRBV19 to TRBJ1-5; D might be TRBD1 (6 bases). The V end was cut by 5 bases, the J end by 4 bases, with 12 bases between. The CDR3 extends over 14 amino acids. Germline V gene sequence: CDR1 LNHDA, CDR2 SQIVND (reference sequence). This CDR3 reads CASSWVGGNQPQHF. CDR3 bases: TGTGCCAGTAGTTGGGTAGGGGGTAATCAGCCCCAGCATTTT.

This clone was picked up a small number of times. The chain links TRBV13 to TRBJ2-1; 10 positions agree with TRBD2. This CDR3 is 14 amino acids long. With 5 bases clipped from V and 7 bases from J, the junction kept 5 bases outside the gene matches. The germline gives CDR1 PRHDT, CDR2 FYEKMQ (reference sequence). CDR3 sequence (DNA): TGTGCCAGCAGCGCGGGACTAGCGTTAAATGAGCAGTTCTTC. This gives the protein CASSAGLALNEQFF.

The CDR3 sequence is CASSSTDRGGSETQYF. The CDR3 nucleotides read TGTGCCAGCAGCTCCACGGACAGGGGAGGGAGCGAGACCCAGTACTTC. The chain is built from TRBV7-9 and TRBJ2-5; 9 bases are shared with TRBD1. Germline V gene lookup returns CDR1 SEHNR and CDR2 FQNEAQ (reference sequence). The CDR3 covers 16 residues. With V trimmed by 4 bases and J by 5 bases, 11 bases remained unmatched. The variable domain in full, with the rest retrieved from reference TRBV7-9 and TRBJ2-5, is DTGVSQNPRHKITKRGQNVTFRCDPISEHNRLYWYRQTLGQGPEFLTYFQNEAQLEKSRLLSDRFSAERPKGSFSTLEIQRTEQGDSAMYLCASSSTDRGGSETQYFGPGTRLLVL.

V and J are TRBV19 and TRBJ1-5, with TRBD1 as a possible D gene (6 bases). The V gene's germline CDR1 is LNHDA and CDR2 SQIVND (reference sequence). Trimming took 2 bases from V and 2 from J, leaving 13 bases between them. The CDR3 length is 16 residues. CDR3 bases: TGTGCCAGTAGTATACGAGCCTCAGGGGGCAATCAGCCCCAGCATTTT. Amino acids: CASSIRASGGNQPQHF.

The sample holds a few counts of this clone. This sequence joins TRBV5-1 and TRBJ2-1; 11 bases match TRBD2. Germline CDR1 reads SGHRS; CDR2 reads YFSETQ. CDR3 length: 17 residues. The J segment lost 4 bases and the V segment lost 6 bases, leaving 12 bases of the junction unmatched. The CDR3 protein is CASNRGLVAGGYNEQFF. The CDR3 DNA reads as TGCGCCAGCAACAGGGGGCTGGTAGCGGGAGGGTACAATGAGCAGTTCTTC.

This chain joins TRBV2 and TRBJ2-6; a possible D gene is TRBD2 (5 bases). Germline-derived CDR1 and CDR2 are SNHLY and FYNNEI. CDR3 size: 14 residues. The V end was cut by 7 bases, the J end by 4 bases, with 11 bases between. CDR3 nucleotide sequence: TGTGCCAGCACTCGGGATGGAGGGGCCAACGTCCTGACTTTC. Its protein product is CASTRDGGANVLTF.

In this sample, this clone turned up once. This chain's CDR3 is CASHESGTEAFF. In DNA form, the CDR3 reads TGTGCCAGCCATGAGTCGGGTACTGAAGCTTTCTTT. The V and J genes are TRBV6-5 and TRBJ1-1; D not certain. This CDR3 region has 12 residues. CDR1 and CDR2 (germline): MNHEY, SVGAGI. Trimming removed 8 bases from V and 5 bases from J, with 12 bases in between.

The chain joins TRBV7-9 to TRBJ1-1; 9 bases align to TRBD1. CDR1 SEHNR and CDR2 FQNEAQ come from the germline V gene (reference sequence). The CDR3 totals 14 residues. J was trimmed by 4 bases and V by 5 bases; bases with no gene match: 5. The CDR3 sequence: CASSRTGVGTEAFF. CDR3 DNA sequence: TGTGCCAGCAGCCGGACAGGGGTGGGCACTGAAGCTTTCTTT.

The rearrangement joins TRBV5-1 to TRBJ1-1; 7 bases map to TRBD1. The CDR3 length is 14 residues. With 0 bases clipped from V and 6 bases from J, the junction kept 5 bases outside the gene matches. The germline CDR1 and CDR2 sequences are SGHRS and YFSETQ. In DNA, the CDR3 is TGCGCCAGCAGCTTGGCAGGGGGAACTCCTGAAGCTTTCTTT. Its protein product is CASSLAGGTPEAFF. Complete variable domain (other parts from reference TRBV5-1 and TRBJ1-1): KAGVTQTPRYLIKTRGQQVTLSCSPISGHRSVSWYQQTPGQGLQFLFEYFSETQRNKGNFPGRFSGRQFSNSRSEMNVSTLELGDSALYLCASSLAGGTPEAFFGQGTRLTVV.

The rearrangement links TRBV6-6 to TRBJ1-5, with D possibly TRBD1 on 6 matching bases. V gave up 10 bases and J gave up 4 bases, with 11 bases separating them. The germline V gene has CDR1 MNHNY and CDR2 SVGAGI (reference sequence). This CDR3 comprises 12 residues. CDR3 nucleotides: TGTGCCACCGGGGGGGCAAATCAGCCCCAGCATTTT. Residues: CATGGANQPQHF.

V and J are TRBV2 and TRBJ2-3, with 7 bases fitting TRBD2. The CDR3 contains 13 residues. Trimming removed 4 bases from V and 5 bases from J; junction bases left unmatched: 3. Looked up from germline, CDR1 is SNHLY and CDR2 is FYNNEI. The chain's CDR3 is CASSAASGDTQYF. The CDR3 DNA reads as TGTGCCAGCAGTGCGGCTAGCGGAGATACGCAGTATTTT.

The chain has TRBV11-2 and TRBJ2-7; TRBD1 might be the D (6 bases). This CDR3 is 17 amino acids long. The germline V gene encodes CDR1 SGHAT and CDR2 FQNNGV. V lost 1 base, J lost 5 bases, and 21 bases lay in between. For the CDR3, the DNA is TGTGCCAGCAGCTTAGCCCATGTTGGGGGCCCCCTAGACGAGCAGTACTTC. Residues: CASSLAHVGGPLDEQYF.

The sample holds a few counts of this clone. J is TRBJ2-2 and V is TRBV30; TRBD1 matches 9 bases. Trimming at V came to 0 bases and at J to 4 bases, leaving 3 bases not matched to a gene. Germline lookup yields CDR1 GTSNPN and CDR2 SVGIG (reference sequence). The CDR3 has 15 amino acids. The CDR3 DNA reads TGTGCCTGGAGTGTAGTGACAGGGGGCACCGGGGAGCTGTTTTTT. This gives the protein CAWSVVTGGTGELFF.

The V gene is TRBV27, the J gene TRBJ2-3, with D maybe TRBD2 (6 bases). The CDR3 sequence is 13 residues long. Germline CDR1 is MNHEY and CDR2 is SMNVEV (reference sequence). The V end lost 3 bases, the J end lost 10 bases, and 14 bases lay between the germline ends. The CDR3 region has the DNA TGTGCCAGCAGTTTCCAGACTAGTTTGGCGCAGTATTTT. This translates into CASSFQTSLAQYF.

The chain joins TRBV28 to TRBJ2-2; D not certain. Trimming cost V 6 bases and J 3 bases, with 17 bases left between them. The CDR3 totals 16 residues. Germline loops: CDR1 MDHEN, CDR2 SYDVKM. The CDR3, as DNA: TGTGCCAGCAGCCCTCCGGAAAGGAGACACACCGGGGAGCTGTTTTTT. Protein sequence: CASSPPERRHTGELFF.

The chain has TRBV3-1 (or the pseudogene TRBV3-2) and TRBJ1-5, with TRBD1 identical over 8 bases. The ends lost 0 bases at V and 3 bases at J; junction bases unmatched: 7. This CDR3 has 17 amino acids. From germline, CDR1 is LGHDT and CDR2 YNNKEL (reference sequence). The CDR3: CASSQDSDREVNQPQHF. The DNA for the CDR3 is TGTGCCAGCAGCCAAGATTCGGACAGGGAGGTCAATCAGCCCCAGCATTTT.

The CDR3: CAWSVQADTQYF. The CDR3 DNA is TGTGCCTGGAGTGTACAGGCAGATACGCAGTATTTT. V is TRBV30 and J is TRBJ2-3; TRBD1 might be the D (5 bases). Trimming shortened V by 0 bases and J by 4 bases, and 5 bases separated the two germline ends. The CDR3 length is 12 residues. The germline CDR1 and CDR2 sequences are GTSNPN and SVGIG (reference sequence). Drawing the rest from reference TRBV30 and TRBJ2-3, the complete variable domain is SQTIHQWPATLVQPVGSPLSLECTVEGTSNPNLYWYRQAAGRGLQLLFYSVGIGQISSEVPQNLSASRPQDRQFILSSKKLLLSDSGFYLCAWSVQADTQYFGPGTRLTVL.

J is TRBJ1-5 and V is TRBV7-9; TRBD1 might be the D (6 bases). This CDR3 comprises 13 residues. Germline CDR1 SEHNR, CDR2 FQNEAQ (reference sequence). V gave up 10 bases and J gave up 1 base, with 11 bases separating them. CDR3 sequence: CATTQGSNQPQHF. CDR3 nucleotides: TGTGCCACCACTCAGGGGAGCAATCAGCCCCAGCATTTT. Full variable domain (outside the CDR3, taken from reference TRBV7-9 and TRBJ1-5): DTGVSQNPRHKITKRGQNVTFRCDPISEHNRLYWYRQTLGQGPEFLTYFQNEAQLEKSRLLSDRFSAERPKGSFSTLEIQRTEQGDSAMYLCATTQGSNQPQHFGDGTRLSIL.

The chain has TRBV10-1 and TRBJ2-7; the D is unclear. This CDR3 has 13 amino acids. Per the germline V gene, CDR1 is WNHNN and CDR2 is SYGVQD (reference sequence). V was shortened by 0 bases and J by 7 bases, with 10 bases between the two germline ends. The CDR3 sequence is CASSESILREQYF. CDR3 DNA: TGCGCCAGCAGTGAGTCTATTTTGCGTGAGCAGTACTTC.

The chain couples TRBV5-4 to TRBJ1-5, with a tentative D call TRBD1 (5 bases). Germline V CDR1 and CDR2: SGHNT, YYREEE (reference sequence). The V and J ends lost 4 bases and 0 bases respectively, with 8 bases between them. This CDR3 has 14 residues. CDR3 in DNA: TGTGCCAGCAGCACCCAGGGTAGCAATCAGCCCCAGCATTTT. Translated: CASSTQGSNQPQHF.